What follows describes a single T cell receptor beta chain. The specificity of this receptor is unknown. Since a much larger clone is just one base distant, this may be a read error. The receptor library was made with multiplex PCR. The sequencer was an Illumina HiSeq 2500. TCRbeta libraries were constructed through three rounds of nested PCR with primers (Table S4) according to protocols modified from ARM-PCR. Before sequencing, PCR products in the 200-500 bp range were cut out of the gel and cleaned up using the QIAquick gel extraction kit. The authors' analysis ran thus. Trimmomatic was used to clean the reads, FLASH merged the cleaned reads into complete CDR3 sequences, and MiTCR assigned the sequences to V(D)J germline segments. Clonal diversity was calculated as the inverse Simpson's index using VDJtools. A read counted as productive if the sequence was in-frame and lacked a premature stop codon. Through fastp at Q25 and MiXCR, TCRdb rebuilt clones from the public reads, retaining in-frame beta chains. Here each entry gathers all rows of one CDR3 protein and keeps the most common genes and DNA. The V and J calls come from TCRdb's annotation, not from the publication. The sample has 120,000 to 150,000 distinct CDR3 sequences on record, around 66% of them singletons. The ten largest make up approximately 18% of the sample.

RNA was isolated from bulk unsorted tissue, and RNA quality was assessed with a NanoDrop ND-1000 and an Agilent 2100. The donors were newly diagnosed lung cancer patients admitted for thoracic surgery in China from August to November 2014 who had not received prior chemotherapy. Patients with previous radiotherapy or chemotherapy, or with another concurrent cancer, were excluded from the study. Surgical tissue pieces of 1-2 cm3 were preserved in RNAlater solution and were kept at -80 degrees C until use. Sequences DFQATT (CDR1) and SNEGSKA (CDR2) are obtained from the germline V gene (reference sequence). The CDR3 goes from the cysteine to the phenylalanine over 14 residues. CDR3 DNA only is kept here, 42 bases in frame from base 1. The data originate from a study of tumor and adjacent non-tumor tissue in lung cancer (dated by TCRdb to 2016 to 2019). Describing the broader study: Of the cohort, some 12 patients had adenocarcinoma, 2 had squamous cell carcinoma and 1 had small cell lung cancer. The 15 enrolled patients, of whom around 10 were men and 5 were women, were aged about 30 to 85 years and were diagnosed with TNM stage I to III disease. In total, sequencing yielded 125,075,908 productive TCRbeta reads, which works out to an average of approximately 4 million reads per sample. Using bulk TCRbeta repertoires from over 14 lung cancer patients, the study set lung tumor tissue side by side with matched distant non-tumor lung tissue. For each patient, one tumor sample and one normal lung sample were taken, giving approximately 29 paired specimens that underwent TCRbeta CDR3 sequencing. Broad study findings and their caveats: TCR diversity was significantly higher in younger patients, and greater tumor TCR diversity was associated with shorter overall survival and shorter disease-free survival. Only approximately 14 patients were included in the cohort, and the need for larger samples and more detailed clinical data was noted by the authors. Peripheral blood was not sequenced, so blood TCRbeta repertoires were not examined in the lung cancer patients of the study. Neither the sequencing platform nor unique molecular identifiers are named or mentioned anywhere in the methods. Tumor tissue showed significantly higher TCR diversity (inverse Simpson) than normal lung tissue, at around 450 vs 150 (P = 0.0075, Mann-Whitney U test). The top 100 clones accounted for a significantly larger cumulative portion of the repertoire in normal lung than in tumor tissue.

The clonotype originates from a man aged 60-69 years with small cell lung cancer. In this chain, TRBV20-1 is recombined with TRBJ2-5, with TRBD2 perhaps the D gene, on 7 matching bases. Sequences were obtained from lung tumor tissue. In nucleotides, the sequence is TGCGGTGCTAGAGGGGGGGGCCTAGGAGGGACCCAGTACTTC. It translates as CGARGGGLGGTQYF.